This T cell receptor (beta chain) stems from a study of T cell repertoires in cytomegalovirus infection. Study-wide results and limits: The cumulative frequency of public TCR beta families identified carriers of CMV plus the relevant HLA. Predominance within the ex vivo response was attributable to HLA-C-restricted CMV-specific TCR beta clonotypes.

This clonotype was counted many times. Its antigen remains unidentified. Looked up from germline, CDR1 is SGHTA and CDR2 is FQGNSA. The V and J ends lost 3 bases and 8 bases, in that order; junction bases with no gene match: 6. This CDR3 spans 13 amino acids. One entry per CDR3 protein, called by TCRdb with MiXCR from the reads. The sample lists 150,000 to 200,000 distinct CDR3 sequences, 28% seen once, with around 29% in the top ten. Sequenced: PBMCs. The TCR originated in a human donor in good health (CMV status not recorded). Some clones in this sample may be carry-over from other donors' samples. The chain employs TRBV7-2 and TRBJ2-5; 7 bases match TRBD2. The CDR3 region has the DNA TGTGCCAGCAGCTTTCTAGCGGAGAGTACCCAGTACTTC. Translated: CASSFLAESTQYF.